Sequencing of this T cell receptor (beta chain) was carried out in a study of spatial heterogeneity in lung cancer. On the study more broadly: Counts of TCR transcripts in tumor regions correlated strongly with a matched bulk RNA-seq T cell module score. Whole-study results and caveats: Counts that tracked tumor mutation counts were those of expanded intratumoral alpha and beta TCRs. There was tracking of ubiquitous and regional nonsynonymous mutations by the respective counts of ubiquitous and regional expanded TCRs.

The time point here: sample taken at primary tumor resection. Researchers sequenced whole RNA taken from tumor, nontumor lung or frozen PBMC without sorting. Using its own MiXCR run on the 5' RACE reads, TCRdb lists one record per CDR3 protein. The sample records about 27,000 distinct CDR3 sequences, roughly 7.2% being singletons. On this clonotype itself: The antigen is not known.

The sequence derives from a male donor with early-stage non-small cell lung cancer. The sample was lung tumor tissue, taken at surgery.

Here the CDR3 reads CASSGTSGGAGTDTQYF. Written as DNA, the CDR3 is TGCGCCAGCAGTGGGACTAGCGGGGGGGCCGGGACAGATACGCAGTATTTT. V usage is TRBV10-1 and J usage is TRBJ2-3, with 15 positions matching TRBD2. Germline loops: CDR1 WNHNN, CDR2 SYGVQD (reference sequence). The length of the CDR3 is 17 residues. Trimming at V came to 4 bases and at J to 3 bases, leaving 5 bases not matched to a gene.